The entry below describes one TCR beta chain. Its cognate antigen has yet to be identified. It has no much larger one-base neighbor in the sample; base qualities were not kept. These data are taken from a study of Ad26.COV2.S vaccination and SARS-CoV-2 variants (dated by TCRdb to the early 2020s). About the full investigation: Donors in the vaccine arm were drawn from COV1001, a phase I-IIa trial of Ad26.COV2.S in healthy adults that was multicentre, randomized, double-blind and placebo-controlled. Ad26.COV2.S was administered intramuscularly at 5 x 10^10 or 1 x 10^11 viral particles, either as a single shot or as two shots given 56 days apart. Trial participants were randomized into five groups of five, in which low-dose or high-dose Ad26.COV2.S was given once or twice, or placebo was given on both occasions. The specificity and breadth of SARS-CoV-2-reactive T cell receptors after Ad26.COV2.S vaccination were assessed by TCRbeta repertoire sequencing. A total of around 32 samples were included in the TCR-sequenced set, comprising around 20 Ad26.COV2.S vaccine recipients, 5 placebo recipients and 8 SARS-CoV-2 convalescent individuals. Throughout the experiments and outcome assessment, investigators stayed blinded to trial group allocation.

The immunoSEQ Assay was used to sequence TCRbeta CDR3 regions. After extraction, genomic DNA underwent amplification by bias-controlled multiplex PCR, followed by high-throughput sequencing. Per the source publication's procedure: To quantify the absolute abundance of each unique TCRbeta CDR3 region, sequences were collapsed and filtered. T cell fraction was estimated by normalizing TCRbeta template counts to usable DNA, with usable DNA measured through amplification of reference genes found in all nucleated cells. Repertoire TCRs were annotated as SARS-CoV-2-specific by exact matching of V gene, CDR3 amino acid sequence and J gene to a known reactive TCR set. MIRA supplied the reference SARS-CoV-2 TCR set, which was filtered for enrichment in COVID-19-positive ImmuneCODE repertoires so that public or cross-reactive TCRs were removed. Using the MIRA antigens, annotated TCRs were further analysed by specific ORF or by position within an ORF. Breadth was defined as annotated unique rearrangements over total unique productive rearrangements; depth was the summed frequency of those rearrangements. Two-sided Wilcoxon rank-sum tests were used to compare TCR breadth between groups. The table was pulled from immuneACCESS by TCRdb, which kept in-frame rearrangements only. Such tables lose some clones; where checked, under half of the loss comes from unresolved V genes, and the rest has no known cause. V, J and clone size were drawn from that table, and D and trimming were deduced from the DNA. This sample has around 250,000 clones in its table, and approximately 90% of those were observed once. The ten top clones hold 2.9% of the sample.

Explained via the paper, the treatment or condition label denotes: over 15 received Ad26.COV2.S at low or high dose, single or two shots; about five received placebo; per-sample allocation not given. Repertoires of vaccine and placebo recipients were sequenced from samples collected on day 63 after the first injection. Cohort 1b enrolled around 24 adults aged 18-55 years at a single site in Boston, USA, between 29 July and 7 August 2020. Ad26.COV2.S consisted of a replication-incompetent adenovirus type 26 vector by which a prefusion-stabilized SARS-CoV-2 spike protein from the original Wuhan strain was expressed. V is pared back by 3 bases and J by 6 bases, with 14 bases lying between the germline termini. The CDR3 runs 13 residues from the cysteine to the phenylalanine. Only the CDR3 portion is preserved as DNA: 39 bases, with reading frame beginning at the first base. The germline V gene (reference sequence) sets CDR1 to GTSNPN and CDR2 to SVGIG.

Beyond this particular receptor, the publication reports: Substantial breadth of spike-specific CD8+ and CD4+ T cell responses was reported after vaccination. Spike-specific TCR breadth was higher in Ad26.COV2.S recipients than in placebo recipients (P = 0.0014). The study was not powered to compare responses between vaccine doses or regimens. The authors noted that total T cell responses may have been underestimated by the TCR breadth and depth analyses. Non-spike TCR breadth was comparable between vaccine and placebo recipients, consistent with the vaccine containing only spike.

The starting material was peripheral blood, obtained in a trial of Ad26.COV2.S vaccine versus placebo. The chain couples TRBV30 to TRBJ1-1; the D gene lacks a confident call. This receptor was obtained from a person aged 18-60 years who received the Ad26.COV2.S COVID-19 vaccine or a placebo. The nucleotide sequence reads as follows: TGTGCCTGGAGCCGAAATATGCGTCCTGAAGCTTTCTTT. Its product reads: CAWSRNMRPEAFF.